This TCR beta chain was recorded in a study of regulatory T cells in long-lasting Graves disease. Comments on this clonotype: Its antigen remains unknown.

With iRepertoire HTBI primers and Arm-PCR of CDR3 regions, TCR beta libraries were built. TCRdb used MiXCR to reprocess the multiplex PCR reads, holding one entry per CDR3 protein. The sample includes about 540,000 distinct CDR3 sequences, roughly 14% of them seen just once. V lost 5 bases and J 2 bases, leaving 11 bases between the germline ends. The germline V gene encodes CDR1 WSHSY and CDR2 SAAADI. The CDR3 spans 14 residues. As for time point: newly diagnosed GD, antithyroid drugs for less than 3 months. Scientists built the TCR library using RNA that was extracted from PBMCs. Study-level findings and limits: With a small sample size, accuracy may have been reduced.

The same sample was also used in a study of T cells in Graves' hyperthyroidism and ophthalmopathy. That work adds: Together with thyroid ultrasound, orbital computed tomography, serum thyroxine and TRAb, clinical symptoms were used for diagnoses. Ophthalmopathy onset followed model prediction by a median about 6.9 months.

This clonotype was sampled from a man aged 25 to 40 with Graves disease. V is TRBV10-2 and J is TRBJ2-3; D unresolved. Sequencing was performed on peripheral blood mononuclear cells (PBMCs), taken at new diagnosis, from a patient treated with antithyroid drugs. The CDR3 here is CASSYYENTDTQYF. In DNA form, the CDR3 reads TGCGCCAGCAGTTACTACGAGAACACAGATACGCAGTATTTT.